Each of the 28 T cell receptor beta chains below was sequenced from the same sample in a study of CD8 T cells in ankylosing spondylitis. Findings and limits, study-wide: In ankylosing spondylitis blood, a motif of about eight highly homologous TCR beta variants appeared characteristic.

For these TCRs, the target antigens are not known. TCRdb re-called the 5' RACE reads through MiXCR, storing one row per CDR3 protein. The table has roughly 440,000 distinct CDR3 sequences, 15% to 20% seen once. Sequencing was performed on blood, either unsorted or a sorted T cell fraction (not recorded which). The receptor source for this set is a male donor with ankylosing spondylitis.

The V call is TRBV20-1, the J call TRBJ1-1; D is unclear. The CDR3 totals 11 residues. Between the trimmed V and J ends, which lost 2 bases and 11 bases, there was a span of 12 bases. Germline CDR1 reads DFQATT; CDR2 reads SNEGSKA (reference sequence). The CDR3 nucleotides read TGCAGTGCTAGAATTTCCGAAGGGGCTTTCTTT. It specifies CSARISEGAFF.

This clonotype was recorded at least ten times. The rearrangement uses TRBV5-1 and TRBJ1-2; unclear D gene. The CDR3 covers 14 residues. Per germline, CDR1 SGHRS and CDR2 YFSETQ. V lost 0 bases to trimming and J lost 5 bases, with 11 bases between them. CDR3 loop: CASSLGQAAYGYTF. The CDR3 DNA is TGCGCCAGCAGCTTGGGGCAGGCCGCATATGGCTACACCTTC.

This clonotype showed up just once. This chain connects TRBV27 to TRBJ2-5; TRBD2 aligns across 8 bases. CDR3 length: 15 residues. Germline V gene lookup returns CDR1 MNHEY and CDR2 SMNVEV (reference sequence). V was pared by 1 base and J by 4 bases, with 5 bases of the junction left unmatched. The chain's CDR3 is CASSLYGLAVETQYF. CDR3 in DNA: TGTGCCAGCAGTTTATACGGACTAGCCGTAGAGACCCAGTACTTC.

The chain recombines TRBV20-1 with TRBJ2-2; D remains unclear. The germline CDR1 and CDR2 sequences are DFQATT and SNEGSKA (reference sequence). V lost 0 bases, J lost 4 bases, and 9 bases lay in between. The CDR3 is made up of 14 amino acids. DNA for the CDR3: TGCAGTGCTAGAGATCCTTGGGGCACCGGGGAGCTGTTTTTT. Translating it yields CSARDPWGTGELFF.

At least ten counts were recorded for this clonotype. V is TRBV29-1 and J is TRBJ1-4; possibly TRBD1 for D (5 bases). Trimming stripped 3 bases from V and 8 bases from J, with 7 bases between. From germline, CDR1 is SQVTM and CDR2 ANQGSEA. CDR3 length equals 11 residues. CDR3 protein: CSVEWGEKLFF. The CDR3 DNA sequence: TGCAGCGTTGAGTGGGGGGAAAAACTGTTTTTT.

The chain has TRBV6-1 and TRBJ2-3; possibly TRBD2 for D (5 bases). V lost 10 bases and J lost 6, with 14 bases in between. The CDR3 runs to 12 residues. In germline, CDR1 is MNHNS, CDR2 SASEGT. DNA of the CDR3: TGTGCCACCACCGGGAAGGAGGATACGCAGTATTTT. Its translation is CATTGKEDTQYF.

This clonotype was picked up many times. V and J are TRBV7-8 and TRBJ1-1; 7 bases fit TRBD1. The CDR3 is 15 residues long. With V trimmed by 5 bases and J by 8 bases, 14 bases remained unmatched. Germline-derived CDR1 and CDR2 are SGHVS and FQNEAQ. The CDR3 bases are TGTGCCAGCAGCCCCAGGGGGTCCGGGTCGTCGGAAGCTTTCTTT. Translated: CASSPRGSGSSEAFF.

The chain couples TRBV3-1 to TRBJ2-5; 7 nucleotides line up with TRBD2. CDR1 is LGHDT, CDR2 YNNKEL, per germline (reference sequence). The CDR3 consists of 16 residues. V shed 2 bases, J shed 2 bases, and the junction held 8 bases outside the gene matches. The CDR3 loop is CASSQRSSGPQETQYF. The DNA for the CDR3 is TGTGCCAGCAGCCAAAGGTCTAGCGGCCCACAAGAGACCCAGTACTTC.

The chain links TRBV7-3 to TRBJ1-1, with D perhaps matching TRBD1 (5 bases). This CDR3 contains 17 residues. V lost 2 bases and J lost 4, with 20 bases in between. Germline CDR1 is SGHTA and CDR2 is FQGTGA. The DNA of the CDR3 is TGTGCCAGCAGCTTAGCCCCTTTGGGGCCATGGGGCACTGAAGCTTTCTTT. Residues: CASSLAPLGPWGTEAFF.

This chain links TRBV5-1 with TRBJ2-7, with D tentatively TRBD1 (6 bases). In germline, CDR1 is SGHRS, CDR2 YFSETQ. The CDR3 runs to 14 residues. Trimming left V 4 bases short and J 1 base short, with 12 bases between. CDR3 coding DNA: TGCGCCAGCAGCCGACAGGACGGTTCCTACGAGCAGTACTTC. Its translation: CASSRQDGSYEQYF.

This clonotype came up many times. This chain connects TRBV29-1 to TRBJ1-1, with a tentative D call TRBD1 (6 bases). Trimming removed 7 bases from V and 0 bases from J, with 12 bases in between. The CDR3 has 13 amino acids. Germline CDR1 reads SQVTM; CDR2 reads ANQGSEA. This CDR3 is CSATGAMNTEAFF. The CDR3 coding sequence is TGCAGCGCTACGGGGGCCATGAACACTGAAGCTTTCTTT.

In this sample, this clonotype turned up a few times. This chain links TRBV28 with TRBJ2-7, with D possibly TRBD1 on 5 matching bases. The CDR3 has 14 amino acids. Germline CDR1 is MDHEN and CDR2 is SYDVKM. With 7 bases removed from V and 0 bases from J, the gap between germline ends came to 13 bases. The CDR3 DNA reads as TGTGCCAGCATATCGGACGGACACTCCTACGAGCAGTACTTC. It specifies CASISDGHSYEQYF.

This clonotype was found once. The CDR3 sequence is CASSRAGQKNTEAFF. For the CDR3, the DNA is TGTGCCAGCAGCCGGGCGGGACAAAAGAACACTGAAGCTTTCTTT. The V gene is TRBV7-2, the J gene TRBJ1-1, with D possibly TRBD1 on 6 matching bases. Germline lookup yields CDR1 SGHTA and CDR2 FQGNSA. Trimming pared 5 bases from V and 1 base from J, leaving 14 bases between. The CDR3 runs 15 residues.

DNA for the CDR3: TGTGCCAGCAGTGATCCTGGTCGGGCAGCTGGGGCCAACGTCCTGACTTTC. It is translated as CASSDPGRAAGANVLTF. The genes are TRBV2 and TRBJ2-6; D call uncertain. CDR3 length: 17 amino acids. Trimming cost V 3 bases and J 2 bases, with 14 bases left between them. Looked up from germline, CDR1 is SNHLY and CDR2 is FYNNEI.

This clonotype was detected a few times. The V gene is TRBV20-1, the J gene TRBJ2-7; 9 nucleotides line up with TRBD2. V dropped 6 bases and J dropped 2; count of bases not matched to a gene: 8. Germline lookup yields CDR1 DFQATT and CDR2 SNEGSKA (reference sequence). The CDR3 length is 14 residues. CDR3 protein: CSARGRGGAYEQYF. CDR3 DNA: TGCAGTGCCCGAGGTCGCGGGGGGGCCTACGAGCAGTACTTC.

The gene calls are TRBV20-1 and TRBJ2-7, with 9 positions matching TRBD2. This CDR3 is 15 amino acids long. The V and J ends lost 0 bases and 3 bases, in that order; junction bases with no gene match: 6. Germline lookup yields CDR1 DFQATT and CDR2 SNEGSKA (reference sequence). CDR3 coding DNA: TGCAGTGCTAGAGATGGCGGGAGGGCCAACTACGAGCAGTACTTC. Amino acid sequence: CSARDGGRANYEQYF.

This clonotype showed up just a few times. This chain joins TRBV20-1 and TRBJ2-1, with D maybe TRBD2 (5 bases). Deletions cut 6 bases from V and 9 bases from J, with 15 bases between. The CDR3 sequence is 12 residues long. Germline CDR1 and CDR2: DFQATT and SNEGSKA (reference sequence). The DNA of the CDR3 is TGCAGTGCCCCCCGAGGGAGCAGTGAGCAGTTCTTC. This sequence encodes CSAPRGSSEQFF.

This clonotype was counted between two and nine times. The V and J genes are TRBV12-3 or TRBV12-4 and TRBJ2-5, with 10 bases matching TRBD1. Germline trimming cut 5 bases from V and 7 bases from J; bases unmatched to any gene: 7. This CDR3 has 14 residues. CDR3 DNA: TGTGCCAGCAGTCCCCGGGACAGGGGCGCGACCCAGTACTTC. It encodes CASSPRDRGATQYF.

This clonotype has more than one count but fewer than ten. This chain uses TRBV6-2 or TRBV6-3 with TRBJ2-5, with 8 nucleotides matching TRBD2. The CDR3 length is 17 residues. Unmatched junction bases numbered 7, after V lost 1 base and J lost 0 bases. In germline, CDR1 is MNHEY, CDR2 SVGEGT. This CDR3 reads CASSYWKRELNQETQYF. For the CDR3, the DNA is TGTGCCAGCAGTTACTGGAAGCGGGAGTTGAACCAAGAGACCCAGTACTTC.

The chain links TRBV3-1 to TRBJ1-2; 7 positions agree with TRBD1. Germline CDR1 is LGHDT and CDR2 is YNNKEL (reference sequence). Germline trimming cut 4 bases from V and 4 bases from J; bases unmatched to any gene: 6. The CDR3 totals 14 residues. CDR3 nucleotide sequence: TGTGCCAGCAGCCCACCCGACAGGGCCTATGGCTACACCTTC. Its translation: CASSPPDRAYGYTF.

This clonotype was observed a few times. The chain is built from TRBV9 and TRBJ1-2, with TRBD1 matching over 7 bases. The CDR3 spans 16 residues. CDR1 and CDR2 (germline): SGDLS, YYNGEE. After removal of 4 bases from V and 2 bases from J, the junction contained 11 bases not matched to a gene. CDR3 in DNA: TGTGCCAGCAGCACCCGGGACAGTCTCCTCAACTATGGCTACACCTTC. This gives the protein CASSTRDSLLNYGYTF.

The gene calls are TRBV7-2 and TRBJ1-2; weak D call: TRBD1 (5 bases). Germline CDR1 SGHTA, CDR2 FQGNSA. The CDR3 is made up of 13 amino acids. Between the trimmed V and J ends, which lost 7 bases and 0 bases, there was a span of 9 bases. In nucleotides, the CDR3 is TGTGCCAGCACCGTGGGACCTAACTATGGCTACACCTTC. Amino acid sequence: CASTVGPNYGYTF.

The chain combines TRBV12-3 or TRBV12-4 with TRBJ1-5; tentatively, D is TRBD1 (5 bases). The CDR3 loop spans 16 amino acids. V was shortened by 4 bases and J by 1 base, with 14 bases between the two germline ends. CDR3 sequence reads: CASSYGVGLSNQPQHF. The CDR3 DNA is TGTGCCAGCAGTTACGGGGTGGGGCTGAGCAATCAGCCCCAGCATTTT.

This clonotype was seen repeatedly, ten times or more. This chain uses TRBV7-2 with TRBJ2-2; D is possibly TRBD2 (6 bases). The V gene lost 5 bases and the J gene lost 6 bases, with 19 bases spanning the gap. CDR3 length: 16 amino acids. Germline V gene lookup returns CDR1 SGHTA and CDR2 FQGNSA. Here the CDR3 reads CASSLRLGVGAGELFF. The CDR3 bases are TGTGCCAGCAGCCTCAGACTAGGCGTAGGAGCCGGGGAGCTGTTTTTT.

The chain couples TRBV20-1 to TRBJ2-3, with 8 bases identical to TRBD2. CDR1 is DFQATT, CDR2 SNEGSKA, per germline (reference sequence). The CDR3 is made up of 16 amino acids. V shed 1 base and J 0 bases; nucleotides not matched to a gene: 6. The CDR3 is CSARGLAPPSTDTQYF. The CDR3 region has the DNA TGCAGTGCTAGAGGACTAGCGCCACCGAGCACAGATACGCAGTATTTT.

The chain links TRBV7-2 to TRBJ2-1, with D unclear. The CDR3 contains 11 residues. V lost 4 bases and J lost 9, with 7 bases in between. Germline V CDR1 and CDR2: SGHTA, FQGNSA. The CDR3 spells CASSYLVEQFF. As DNA, the CDR3 is TGTGCCAGCAGCTATCTGGTTGAGCAGTTCTTC.

This clonotype was recorded at least ten times. V is TRBV20-1 and J is TRBJ1-5; perhaps TRBD1 as D (6 bases). The ends were cut back, 4 bases at V and 4 bases at J, with 11 bases in the middle. The CDR3 length is 13 residues. Germline V gene sequence: CDR1 DFQATT, CDR2 SNEGSKA (reference sequence). The CDR3 reads CSAIRQANQPQHF. As DNA, the CDR3 is TGCAGTGCTATAAGACAGGCGAATCAGCCCCAGCATTTT.

The CDR3 DNA sequence: TGTGCCAGCAGCTTAATGGGTGCTCCATCTAGCGGGGGCGGGCCCGGGGAGCTGTTTTTT. It specifies CASSLMGAPSSGGGPGELFF. J is TRBJ2-2 and V is TRBV7-3; TRBD2 aligns across 10 bases. The CDR3 loop spans 20 amino acids. J gave up 6 bases and V 1 base, and 17 bases lay outside the gene matches. Germline V gives CDR1 SGHTA, CDR2 FQGTGA. Filled out from reference TRBV7-3 and TRBJ2-2, the complete variable domain reads GAGVSQTPSNKVTEKGKYVELRCDPISGHTALYWYRQSLGQGPEFLIYFQGTGAADDSGLPNDRFFAVRPEGSVSTLKIQRTERGDSAVYLCASSLMGAPSSGGGPGELFFGEGSRLTVL.